These 26 T cell receptor beta chains came from one sample sequenced in a study of T cell responses to AZD1222 COVID-19 vaccine. Here immunoSEQ multiplex PCR was the method, and the copy in TCRdb shows in-frame clones only, minus some. This sample has about 130,000 clones; around four fifths occur once, and the top ten carry approximately 4%. Specimen: peripheral blood, collected on day 0 of AZD1222 vaccination. The receptors stem from an adult in good health.

The gene calls are TRBV5-1 and TRBJ1-1; 9 nucleotides align to TRBD1. Germline V gene sequence: CDR1 SGHRS, CDR2 YFSETQ. The J segment lost 2 bases and the V segment lost 0 bases, leaving 8 bases of the junction unmatched. CDR3 length: 17 amino acids. The CDR3 nucleotides are TGCGCCAGCAGCTTGGCCTCCGGGACAGGGTACAACACTGAAGCTTTCTTT. Residues: CASSLASGTGYNTEAFF. Together with reference TRBV5-1 and TRBJ1-1, the CDR3 gives the full variable domain: KAGVTQTPRYLIKTRGQQVTLSCSPISGHRSVSWYQQTPGQGLQFLFEYFSETQRNKGNFPGRFSGRQFSNSRSEMNVSTLELGDSALYLCASSLASGTGYNTEAFFGQGTRLTVV.

CDR3 bases: TGTGCCAGCAGCTTGGGTGGAGTGACCGAGCAGTACTTC. This sequence encodes CASSLGGVTEQYF. The rearrangement joins TRBV7-3 to TRBJ2-7; D is undetermined. The CDR3 runs to 13 residues. Germline CDR1 SGHTA, CDR2 FQGTGA. The V and J ends lost 3 bases and 6 bases respectively, with 12 bases between them.

The chain uses TRBV2 and TRBJ1-5; D gene unclear. The CDR3 has 12 amino acids. The germline V and J ends were trimmed by 6 bases and 5 bases, with 8 bases remaining between them. The germline CDR1 and CDR2 sequences are SNHLY and FYNNEI. The CDR3 nucleotides are TGTGCCAGCAGAAGGGAAGATCAGCCCCAGCATTTT. Protein: CASRREDQPQHF.

J is TRBJ1-1 and V is TRBV2; 9 nucleotides align to TRBD1. The length of the CDR3 is 16 residues. The V and J ends lost 6 bases and 6 bases, in that order; junction bases with no gene match: 14. CDR1 and CDR2 (germline): SNHLY, FYNNEI. The CDR3 region is CASRKKTGGIEPEAFF. The CDR3 DNA is TGTGCCAGCAGAAAAAAAACAGGGGGCATTGAACCTGAAGCTTTCTTT.

This chain joins TRBV28 and TRBJ1-6, with D possibly being TRBD1 (5 bases). V gave up 5 bases and J gave up 12 bases, with 23 bases separating them. CDR3 size: 16 residues. The germline gives CDR1 MDHEN, CDR2 SYDVKM. CDR3 bases: TGTGCCAGCAGTCTCCCCCAGGGACCCCTTCCAAGACCCCTCCACTTT. Amino acids: CASSLPQGPLPRPLHF.

The chain is built from TRBV6-2 or TRBV6-3 and TRBJ1-5; 10 bases match TRBD1. This CDR3 comprises 17 residues. V trimming: 3 bases; J trimming: 1 base; junction bases outside the gene matches: 6. Germline values: CDR1 MNHEY, CDR2 SVGEGT. CDR3 loop: CASSYETGGLSNQPQHF. The DNA for the CDR3 is TGTGCCAGCAGTTATGAGACAGGGGGCCTCAGCAATCAGCCCCAGCATTTT.

The gene calls are TRBV27 and TRBJ1-1; D is undetermined. With 5 bases removed from V and 2 bases from J, the gap between germline ends came to 6 bases. The CDR3 length is 12 residues. CDR1 MNHEY and CDR2 SMNVEV come from the germline V gene (reference sequence). This chain's CDR3 is CASSRLNTEAFF. CDR3 coding DNA: TGTGCCAGCAGTCGTCTAAACACTGAAGCTTTCTTT.

The chain combines TRBV27 with TRBJ1-1, with D perhaps TRBD1 (5 bases). CDR1 is MNHEY, CDR2 SMNVEV, per germline (reference sequence). V was shortened by 0 bases and J by 6 bases, with 17 bases between the two germline ends. This CDR3 has 16 amino acids. The CDR3 reads CASSLSGAGRPSEAFF. DNA for the CDR3: TGTGCCAGCAGTTTATCGGGTGCAGGGCGACCATCTGAAGCTTTCTTT.

The chain combines TRBV2 with TRBJ1-2; D remains unclear. Trimming shortened V by 10 bases and J by 6 bases, and 9 bases separated the two germline ends. There are 10 residues in the CDR3. CDR1 and CDR2 (germline): SNHLY, FYNNEI. CDR3 sequence (DNA): TGTGCCATGCCGGGGAATGGCTACACCTTC. Amino acids: CAMPGNGYTF.

The chain has TRBV2 and TRBJ2-7; the match to TRBD1 covers 9 bases. Germline-derived CDR1 and CDR2 are SNHLY and FYNNEI. The length of the CDR3 is 17 residues. Trimming removed 3 bases from V and 2 bases from J; junction bases left unmatched: 11. CDR3 in DNA: TGTGCCAGCAGTGATTGGTTTCTCGGACAGGGGACCTACGAGCAGTACTTC. Translating it yields CASSDWFLGQGTYEQYF.

The rearrangement links TRBV7-3 to TRBJ1-6; possible D gene TRBD1, 6 bases. This CDR3 has 16 amino acids. Looked up from germline, CDR1 is SGHTA and CDR2 is FQGTGA. Trimming pared 4 bases from V and 8 bases from J, leaving 18 bases between. The CDR3 DNA is TGTGCCAGCAGCTCAACGGGTCGAGGGGGAGATTCACCCCTCCACTTT. Residues: CASSSTGRGGDSPLHF.

This clone has only a few counts. CDR3 residues: CASKRQVESPLHF. CDR3 DNA: TGTGCCAGCAAGCGACAGGTTGAGTCCCCCCTCCACTTT. The V and J genes are TRBV6-5 and TRBJ1-6; tentatively, D is TRBD1 (6 bases). V was clipped by 7 bases and J by 13 bases, with 17 bases between them. Per germline, CDR1 MNHEY and CDR2 SVGAGI. The CDR3 loop spans 13 amino acids.

The CDR3 DNA reads as TGCGCCAGCAGCCCGAACTCCCAGGGTGCTGGAGAGACCCAGTACTTC. It codes for CASSPNSQGAGETQYF. This chain uses TRBV5-1 with TRBJ2-5; D is perhaps TRBD1 (5 bases). This CDR3 is built from 16 residues. Trimming removed 4 bases from V and 4 bases from J, with 20 bases in between. Germline V gene lookup returns CDR1 SGHRS and CDR2 YFSETQ.

This chain uses TRBV7-3 with TRBJ2-7, with a possible D match to TRBD1 (7 bases). V gave up 5 bases and J gave up 5 bases, with 16 bases separating them. CDR3 size: 14 residues. CDR1 is SGHTA, CDR2 FQGTGA, per germline. Written as DNA, the CDR3 is TGTGCCAGCAGCCCCGGAGGGACAGCACACGAGCAGTACTTC. This encodes CASSPGGTAHEQYF.

Details on this clone: This sample also contains other DNA sequences that code for the same CDR3. The rearrangement uses TRBV5-1 and TRBJ2-7; D ambiguous. CDR3 length: 11 amino acids. CDR1 SGHRS and CDR2 YFSETQ come from the germline V gene. The V gene lost 0 bases and the J gene lost 3 bases, with 1 base spanning the gap. The CDR3 DNA is TGCGCCAGCAGCTTGGACTACGAGCAGTACTTC. Its translation is CASSLDYEQYF.

The rearrangement joins TRBV29-1 to TRBJ1-2; 9 bases map to TRBD1. The CDR3 covers 13 residues. Germline-derived CDR1 and CDR2 are SQVTM and ANQGSEA. Germline trimming cut 4 bases from V and 5 bases from J; bases unmatched to any gene: 5. CDR3 in amino acids: CSVGTGVSYGYTF. CDR3 DNA sequence: TGCAGCGTTGGGACAGGGGTTTCGTATGGCTACACCTTC.

The chain is built from TRBV28 and TRBJ1-6; 8 bases align to TRBD1. There are 15 residues in the CDR3. Germline V gives CDR1 MDHEN, CDR2 SYDVKM. J lost 7 bases, V lost 3 bases, and 5 bases had no gene match. In nucleotides, the CDR3 is TGTGCCAGCAGTTTGGCGTCAGGGGGCAATTCACCCCTCCACTTT. Protein: CASSLASGGNSPLHF.

The chain links TRBV30 to TRBJ1-6; the D gene is possibly TRBD1 (5 bases). Between the trimmed V and J ends, which lost 1 base and 6 bases, there was a span of 10 bases. CDR1 GTSNPN and CDR2 SVGIG come from the germline V gene (reference sequence). The CDR3 extends over 14 amino acids. This chain's CDR3 is CAWSGQGGNSPLHF. In nucleotides, the CDR3 is TGTGCCTGGAGTGGGCAGGGAGGTAATTCACCCCTCCACTTT. The full variable domain, with the rest looked up from reference TRBV30 and TRBJ1-6, is SQTIHQWPATLVQPVGSPLSLECTVEGTSNPNLYWYRQAAGRGLQLLFYSVGIGQISSEVPQNLSASRPQDRQFILSSKKLLLSDSGFYLCAWSGQGGNSPLHFGNGTRLTVT.

The CDR3 DNA reads as TGTGCCAGCAGCTCCCCTGTCGGCGGGGGCTTGGGGCGTCAGCCCCAGCATTTT. It codes for CASSSPVGGGLGRQPQHF. The V and J genes are TRBV7-8 and TRBJ1-5, with D possibly TRBD1 on 6 matching bases. V was trimmed by 4 bases and J by 6 bases, leaving 25 bases between them. Germline CDR1 and CDR2: SGHVS and FQNEAQ. CDR3 size: 18 residues. The whole variable domain, filled in from reference TRBV7-8 and TRBJ1-5, reads GAGVSQSPRYKVAKRGQDVALRCDPISGHVSLFWYQQALGQGPEFLTYFQNEAQLDKSGLPSDRFFAERPEGSVSTLKIQRTQQEDSAVYLCASSSPVGGGLGRQPQHFGDGTRLSIL.

The CDR3 sequence is CASSRETQYF. The DNA for the CDR3 is TGTGCCAGCAGTCGAGAGACCCAGTACTTC. The J gene is TRBJ2-5, the V gene TRBV28; D unclear. The V gene lost 5 bases and the J gene lost 4 bases, with 2 bases spanning the gap. There are 10 residues in the CDR3. Germline CDR1 MDHEN, CDR2 SYDVKM.

Here the CDR3 DNA reads TGTGCCAGCAGCTTTCCGGGGAATAAACGGAATGAGCAGTTCTTC. Amino acid sequence: CASSFPGNKRNEQFF. The chain combines TRBV5-8 with TRBJ2-1, with a tentative D call TRBD2 (5 bases). The germline V gene encodes CDR1 SGHTS and CDR2 YDEGEE. Trimming took 2 bases from V and 7 from J, leaving 16 bases between them. This CDR3 has 15 residues.

The gene calls are TRBV16 and TRBJ2-1; possible D gene TRBD2, 5 bases. CDR3 size: 19 residues. V lost 1 base to trimming and J lost 0 bases, with 19 bases between them. Germline V gene lookup returns CDR1 KGHSY and CDR2 FQNENV. The CDR3 loop is CASSQLDGNSLSSYNEQFF. DNA for the CDR3: TGTGCCAGCAGCCAATTAGACGGGAACAGCTTGAGCTCCTACAATGAGCAGTTCTTC. Full variable domain (remainder filled in from reference TRBV16 and TRBJ2-1): GEEVAQTPKHLVRGEGQKAKLYCAPIKGHSYVFWYQQVLKNEFKFLISFQNENVFDETGMPKERFSAKCLPNSPCSLEIQATKLEDSAVYFCASSQLDGNSLSSYNEQFFGPGTRLTVL.

The chain is built from TRBV6-6 and TRBJ1-6, with D maybe TRBD1 (5 bases). The V and J ends lost 5 bases and 8 bases respectively, with 25 bases between them. This CDR3 is 18 amino acids long. Germline CDR1 MNHNY, CDR2 SVGAGI (reference sequence). The DNA for the CDR3 is TGTGCCAGCAGTCCACGACAGTCCCCGACAGTGTTTGATTCACCCCTCCACTTT. It is translated as CASSPRQSPTVFDSPLHF.

The chain uses TRBV19 and TRBJ1-1; D uncertain. This CDR3 is built from 13 residues. The V and J ends lost 10 bases and 1 base respectively, with 13 bases between them. CDR1 and CDR2 from the germline V gene are LNHDA and SQIVND (reference sequence). CDR3 sequence: CATQDGRNTEAFF. CDR3 coding DNA: TGTGCCACCCAGGACGGGAGGAACACTGAAGCTTTCTTT.

The chain uses TRBV28 and TRBJ2-2; D remains unclear. Trimming pared 2 bases from V and 5 bases from J, leaving 12 bases between. Germline assignment: CDR1 MDHEN and CDR2 SYDVKM. CDR3 size: 15 residues. The chain's CDR3 is CASSLGLGITGELFF. CDR3 nucleotide sequence: TGTGCCAGCAGTTTAGGTCTTGGGATTACCGGGGAGCTGTTTTTT.

This chain connects TRBV5-1 to TRBJ1-2; D unresolved. CDR1 and CDR2 from the germline V gene are SGHRS and YFSETQ. V dropped 0 bases and J dropped 6 bases, with 6 bases sitting between them. This CDR3 comprises 12 residues. The CDR3 nucleotides read TGCGCCAGCAGCTTGGCGGGTAATGGCTACACCTTC. Translation: CASSLAGNGYTF.